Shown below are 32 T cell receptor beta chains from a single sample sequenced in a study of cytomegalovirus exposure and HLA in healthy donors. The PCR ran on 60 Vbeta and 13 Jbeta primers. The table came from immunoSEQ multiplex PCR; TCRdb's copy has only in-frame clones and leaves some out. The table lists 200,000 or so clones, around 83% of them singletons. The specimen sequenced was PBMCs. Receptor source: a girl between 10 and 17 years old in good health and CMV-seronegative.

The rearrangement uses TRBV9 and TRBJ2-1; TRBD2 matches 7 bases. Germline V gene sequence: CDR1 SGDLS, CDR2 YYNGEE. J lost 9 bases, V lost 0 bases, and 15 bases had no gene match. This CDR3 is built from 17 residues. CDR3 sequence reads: CASSVVAAGRWNGEQFF. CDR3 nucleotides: TGTGCCAGCAGCGTAGTAGCAGCGGGAAGATGGAATGGTGAGCAGTTCTTC.

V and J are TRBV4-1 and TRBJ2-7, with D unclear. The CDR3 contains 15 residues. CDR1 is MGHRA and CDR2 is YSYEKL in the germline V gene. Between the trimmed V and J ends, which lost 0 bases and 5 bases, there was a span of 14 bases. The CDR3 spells CASSQDQSADDEQYF. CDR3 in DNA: TGCGCCAGCAGCCAAGACCAGAGCGCAGACGACGAGCAGTACTTC.

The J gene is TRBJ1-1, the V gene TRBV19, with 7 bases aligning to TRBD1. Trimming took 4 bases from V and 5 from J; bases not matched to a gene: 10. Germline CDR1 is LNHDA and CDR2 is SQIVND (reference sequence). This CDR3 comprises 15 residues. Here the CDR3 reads CASSRQGKLMTEAFF. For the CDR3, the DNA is TGTGCCAGTAGTAGACAGGGTAAGCTTATGACTGAAGCTTTCTTT.

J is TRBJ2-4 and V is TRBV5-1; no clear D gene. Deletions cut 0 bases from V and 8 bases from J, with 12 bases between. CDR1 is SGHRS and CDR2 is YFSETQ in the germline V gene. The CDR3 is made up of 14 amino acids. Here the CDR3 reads CASSLVSPQDIQYF. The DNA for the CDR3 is TGCGCCAGCAGCTTGGTTTCGCCCCAGGACATTCAGTACTTC.

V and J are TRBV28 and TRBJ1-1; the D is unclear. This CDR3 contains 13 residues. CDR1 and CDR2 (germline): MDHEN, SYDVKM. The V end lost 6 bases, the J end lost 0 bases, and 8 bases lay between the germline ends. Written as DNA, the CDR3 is TGTGCCAGCAGGAACAATATGAACACTGAAGCTTTCTTT. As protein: CASRNNMNTEAFF.

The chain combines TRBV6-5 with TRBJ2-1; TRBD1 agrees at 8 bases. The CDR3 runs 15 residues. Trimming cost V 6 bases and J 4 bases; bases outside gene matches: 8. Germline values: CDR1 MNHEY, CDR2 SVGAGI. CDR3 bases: TGTGCCAGCAGACCCCCGGGGACAGGTTACAATGAGCAGTTCTTC. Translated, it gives CASRPPGTGYNEQFF.

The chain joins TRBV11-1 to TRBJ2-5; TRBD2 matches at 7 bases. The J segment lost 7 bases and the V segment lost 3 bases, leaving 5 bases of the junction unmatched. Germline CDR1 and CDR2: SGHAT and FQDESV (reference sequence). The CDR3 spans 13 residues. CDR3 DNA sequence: TGTGCCAGCAGCTTGGTTGGGGAGGGGACCCAGTACTTC. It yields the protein CASSLVGEGTQYF. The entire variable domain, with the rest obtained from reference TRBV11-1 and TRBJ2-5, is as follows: EAEVAQSPRYKITEKSQAVAFWCDPISGHATLYWYRQILGQGPELLVQFQDESVVDDSQLPKDRFSAERLKGVDSTLKIQPAELGDSAMYLCASSLVGEGTQYFGPGTRLLVL.

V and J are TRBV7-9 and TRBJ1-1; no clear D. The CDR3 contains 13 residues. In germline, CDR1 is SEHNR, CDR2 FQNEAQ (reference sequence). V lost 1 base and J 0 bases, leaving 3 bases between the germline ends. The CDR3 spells CASSLVMNTEAFF. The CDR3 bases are TGTGCCAGCAGCTTAGTTATGAACACTGAAGCTTTCTTT.

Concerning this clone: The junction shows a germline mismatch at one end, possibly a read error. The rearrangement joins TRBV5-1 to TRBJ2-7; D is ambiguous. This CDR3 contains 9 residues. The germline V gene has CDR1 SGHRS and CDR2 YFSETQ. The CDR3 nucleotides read TGCGCCAGCAGCCCTACGAGGAACTTC. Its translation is CASSPTRNF.

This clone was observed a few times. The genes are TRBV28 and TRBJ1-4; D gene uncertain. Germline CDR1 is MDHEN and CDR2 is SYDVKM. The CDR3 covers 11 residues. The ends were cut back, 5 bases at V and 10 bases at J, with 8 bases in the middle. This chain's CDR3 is CASSRVLKLFF. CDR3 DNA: TGTGCCAGCAGTCGGGTCTTAAAACTGTTTTTT. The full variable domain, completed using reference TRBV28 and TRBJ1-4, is DVKVTQSSRYLVKRTGEKVFLECVQDMDHENMFWYRQDPGLGLRLIYFSYDVKMKEKGDIPEGYSVSREKKERFSLILESASTNQTSMYLCASSRVLKLFFGSGTQLSVL.

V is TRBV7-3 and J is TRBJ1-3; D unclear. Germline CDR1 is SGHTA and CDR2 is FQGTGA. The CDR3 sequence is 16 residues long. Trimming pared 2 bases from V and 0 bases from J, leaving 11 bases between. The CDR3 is CASSLGPVGSGNTIYF. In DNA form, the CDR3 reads TGTGCCAGCAGCTTAGGTCCGGTCGGCTCTGGAAACACCATATATTTT.

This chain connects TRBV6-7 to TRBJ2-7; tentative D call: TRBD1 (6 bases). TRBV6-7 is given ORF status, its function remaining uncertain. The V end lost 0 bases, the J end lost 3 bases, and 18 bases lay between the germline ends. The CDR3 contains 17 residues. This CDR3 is CASSYSLRVAGVYEQYF. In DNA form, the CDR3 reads TGTGCCAGCAGTTACTCGCTCCGTGTGGCAGGGGTCTACGAGCAGTACTTC.

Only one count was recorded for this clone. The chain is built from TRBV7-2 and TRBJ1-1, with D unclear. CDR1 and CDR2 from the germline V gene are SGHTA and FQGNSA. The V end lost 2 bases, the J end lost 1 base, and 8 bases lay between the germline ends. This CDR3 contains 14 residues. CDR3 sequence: CASSLLGSNTEAFF. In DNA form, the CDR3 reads TGTGCCAGCAGCTTACTCGGGTCGAACACTGAAGCTTTCTTT.

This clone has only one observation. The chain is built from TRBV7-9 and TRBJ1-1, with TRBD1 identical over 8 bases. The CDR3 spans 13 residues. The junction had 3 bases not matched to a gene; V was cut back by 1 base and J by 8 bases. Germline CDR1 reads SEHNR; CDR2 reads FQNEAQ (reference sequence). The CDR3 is CASSLGDRGEAFF. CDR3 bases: TGTGCCAGCAGCTTAGGTGACAGGGGCGAAGCTTTCTTT.

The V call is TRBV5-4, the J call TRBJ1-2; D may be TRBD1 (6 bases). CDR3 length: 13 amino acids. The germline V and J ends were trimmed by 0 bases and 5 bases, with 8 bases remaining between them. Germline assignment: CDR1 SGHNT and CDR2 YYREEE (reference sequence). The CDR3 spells CASSLGQEYGYTF. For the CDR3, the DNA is TGTGCCAGCAGCTTGGGACAGGAGTATGGCTACACCTTC.

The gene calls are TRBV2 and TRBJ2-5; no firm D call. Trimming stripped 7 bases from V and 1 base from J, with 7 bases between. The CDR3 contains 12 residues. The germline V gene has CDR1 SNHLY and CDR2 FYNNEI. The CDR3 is CASTGIQETQYF. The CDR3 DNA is TGTGCCAGCACAGGCATCCAAGAGACCCAGTACTTC.

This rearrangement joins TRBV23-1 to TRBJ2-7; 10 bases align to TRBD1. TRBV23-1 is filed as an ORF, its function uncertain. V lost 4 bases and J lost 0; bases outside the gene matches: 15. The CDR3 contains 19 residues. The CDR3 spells CASSPHRDRGRPGSYEQYF. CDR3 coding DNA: TGCGCCAGCAGTCCACACCGGGACAGGGGCCGCCCGGGCTCCTACGAGCAGTACTTC.

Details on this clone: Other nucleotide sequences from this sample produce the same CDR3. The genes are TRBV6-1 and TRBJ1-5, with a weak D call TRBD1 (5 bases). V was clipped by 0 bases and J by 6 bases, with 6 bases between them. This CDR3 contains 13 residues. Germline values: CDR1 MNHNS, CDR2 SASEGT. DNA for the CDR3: TGTGCCAGCAGTGAAGCAGGGGTTCAGCCCCAGCATTTT. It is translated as CASSEAGVQPQHF.

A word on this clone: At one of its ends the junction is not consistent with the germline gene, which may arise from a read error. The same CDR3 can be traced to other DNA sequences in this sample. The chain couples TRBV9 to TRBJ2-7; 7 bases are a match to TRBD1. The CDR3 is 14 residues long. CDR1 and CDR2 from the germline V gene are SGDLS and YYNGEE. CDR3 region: CASSSGQVSAEQYF. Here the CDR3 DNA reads TGCGCCAGCAGCTCTGGACAGGTCTCAGCCGAGCAGTACTTC.

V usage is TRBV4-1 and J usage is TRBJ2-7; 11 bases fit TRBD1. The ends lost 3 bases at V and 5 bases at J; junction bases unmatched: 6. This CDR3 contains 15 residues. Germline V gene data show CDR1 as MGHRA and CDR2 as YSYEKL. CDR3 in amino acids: CASSQVGQGANEQYF. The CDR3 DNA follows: TGCGCCAGCAGCCAGGTCGGACAGGGGGCTAACGAGCAGTACTTC.

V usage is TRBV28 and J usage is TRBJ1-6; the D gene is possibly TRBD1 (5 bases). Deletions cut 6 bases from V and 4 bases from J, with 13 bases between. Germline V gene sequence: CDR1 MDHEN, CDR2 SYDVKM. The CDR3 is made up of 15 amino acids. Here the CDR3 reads CASSPGGSYNSPLHF. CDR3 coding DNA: TGTGCCAGCAGCCCCGGGGGGAGTTATAATTCACCCCTCCACTTT.

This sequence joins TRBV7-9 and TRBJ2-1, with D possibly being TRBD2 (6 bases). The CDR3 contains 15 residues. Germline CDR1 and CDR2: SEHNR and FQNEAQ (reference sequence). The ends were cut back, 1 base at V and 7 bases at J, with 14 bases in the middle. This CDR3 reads CASSLGKWRENEQFF. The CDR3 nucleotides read TGTGCCAGCAGCTTAGGGAAGTGGAGGGAGAATGAGCAGTTCTTC. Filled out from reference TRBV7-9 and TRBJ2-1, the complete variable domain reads DTGVSQNPRHKITKRGQNVTFRCDPISEHNRLYWYRQTLGQGPEFLTYFQNEAQLEKSRLLSDRFSAERPKGSFSTLEIQRTEQGDSAMYLCASSLGKWRENEQFFGPGTRLTVL.

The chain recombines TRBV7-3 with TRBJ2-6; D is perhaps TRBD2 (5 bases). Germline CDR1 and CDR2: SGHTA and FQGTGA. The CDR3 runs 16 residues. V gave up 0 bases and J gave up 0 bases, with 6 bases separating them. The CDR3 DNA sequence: TGTGCCAGCAGCTTAACAGGGAGCTCTGGGGCCAACGTCCTGACTTTC. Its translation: CASSLTGSSGANVLTF.

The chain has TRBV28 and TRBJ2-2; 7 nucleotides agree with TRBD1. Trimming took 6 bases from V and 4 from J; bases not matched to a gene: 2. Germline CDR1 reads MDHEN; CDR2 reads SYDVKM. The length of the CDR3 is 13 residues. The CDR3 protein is CASRRTGTGELFF. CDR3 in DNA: TGTGCCAGCAGAAGGACAGGCACCGGGGAGCTGTTTTTT.

The CDR3 reads CASSQRRTSVGYEQYF. As DNA, the CDR3 is TGTGCCAGCAGCCAACGACGGACATCAGTCGGGTACGAGCAGTACTTC. The chain employs TRBV14 and TRBJ2-7; perhaps TRBD1 as D (5 bases). Trimming shortened V by 2 bases and J by 4 bases, and 18 bases separated the two germline ends. From germline, CDR1 is SGHDN and CDR2 FVKESK. The CDR3 is 16 residues long.

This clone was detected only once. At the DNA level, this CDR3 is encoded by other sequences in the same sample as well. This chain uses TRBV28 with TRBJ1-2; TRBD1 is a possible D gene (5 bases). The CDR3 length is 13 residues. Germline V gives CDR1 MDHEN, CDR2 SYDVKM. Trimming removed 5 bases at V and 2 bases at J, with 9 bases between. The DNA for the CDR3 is TGTGCCAGCAGTGGGGGGACCAACTATGGCTACACCTTC. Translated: CASSGGTNYGYTF.

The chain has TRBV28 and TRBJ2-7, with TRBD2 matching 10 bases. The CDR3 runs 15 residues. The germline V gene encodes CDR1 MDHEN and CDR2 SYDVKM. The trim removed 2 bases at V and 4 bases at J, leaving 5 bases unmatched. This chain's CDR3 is CASSLRGLARYEQYF. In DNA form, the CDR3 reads TGTGCCAGCAGTTTAAGGGGACTAGCGAGGTACGAGCAGTACTTC.

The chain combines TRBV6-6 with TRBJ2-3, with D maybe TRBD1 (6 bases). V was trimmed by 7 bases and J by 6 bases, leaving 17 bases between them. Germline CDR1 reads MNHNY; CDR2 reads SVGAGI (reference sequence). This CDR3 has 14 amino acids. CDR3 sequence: CASIARGRGDTQYF. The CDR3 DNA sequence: TGTGCCAGCATAGCCAGGGGACGTGGGGATACGCAGTATTTT.

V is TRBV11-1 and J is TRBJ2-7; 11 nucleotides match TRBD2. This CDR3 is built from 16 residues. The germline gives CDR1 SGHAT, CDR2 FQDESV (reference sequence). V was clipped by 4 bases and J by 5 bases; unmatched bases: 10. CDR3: CASSSIVAGGSNEQYF. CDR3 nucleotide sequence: TGTGCCAGCAGCTCCATCGTAGCGGGAGGGAGCAACGAGCAGTACTTC.

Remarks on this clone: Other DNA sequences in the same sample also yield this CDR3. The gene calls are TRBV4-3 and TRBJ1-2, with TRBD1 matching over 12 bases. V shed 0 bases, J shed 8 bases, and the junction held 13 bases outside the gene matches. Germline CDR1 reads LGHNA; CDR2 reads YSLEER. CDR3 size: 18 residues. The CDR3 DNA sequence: TGCGCCAGCAGCCAAGATTGGGGACAGGGGGCGATGATTAGAGGCTACACCTTC. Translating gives CASSQDWGQGAMIRGYTF.

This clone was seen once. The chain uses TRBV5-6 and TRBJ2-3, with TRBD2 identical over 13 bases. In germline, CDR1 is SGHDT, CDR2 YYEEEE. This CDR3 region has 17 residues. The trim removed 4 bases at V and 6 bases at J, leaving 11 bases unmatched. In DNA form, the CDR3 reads TGTGCCAGCAGCCCCTTTCGACTAGCGGGGGGAATGGATACGCAGTATTTT. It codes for CASSPFRLAGGMDTQYF.

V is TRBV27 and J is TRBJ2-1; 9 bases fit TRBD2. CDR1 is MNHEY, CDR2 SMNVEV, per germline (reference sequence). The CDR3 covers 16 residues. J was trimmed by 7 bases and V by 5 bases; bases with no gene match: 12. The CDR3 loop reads CASSKLSGRSLNEQFF. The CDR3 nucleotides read TGTGCCAGCAGTAAGCTTAGCGGGAGATCCCTTAATGAGCAGTTCTTC.